This entry features one T cell receptor beta chain sequence. The CDR3 covers 16 residues. CDR1 is MNHNY and CDR2 is SVGAGI in the germline V gene (reference sequence). V was clipped by 2 bases and J by 0 bases, with 11 bases between them. The data were obtained in a study of blood T cell repertoires in COVID-19. Whole-study context: Acute and convalescent COVID-19 specimens originated in the United States, Italy and Spain. PBMCs, B-cell-depleted T cells, or T cells provided the cDNA or gDNA that made up the material.

Assay used: immunoSEQ multiplex PCR; TCRdb lists only in-frame clones, some missing. The sample contains over 200,000 clones, 80% to 90% of which appear only once. The TCR originated in a woman aged 45-65 years who had recovered from COVID-19. Sequenced: PBMCs or T cells enriched from blood (not recorded which). The rearrangement uses TRBV6-6 and TRBJ1-3; D may be TRBD1 (5 bases). The CDR3 region is CASSYDSLISGNTIYF. As DNA, the CDR3 is TGTGCCAGCAGTTACGACAGCCTTATCTCTGGAAACACCATATATTTT.